These 5 T cell receptor beta chains share one sample of origin, sequenced in a study of blood T cell repertoires in COVID-19. Using immunoSEQ multiplex PCR, the repertoire was profiled, and TCRdb retains in-frame clones only, with some absent. The sample carries over 120,000 clones, around 89% recorded once. The sequencing sample was made of peripheral blood. All receptors derive from a man in his sixties with active or convalescent COVID-19.

The chain employs TRBV6-5 and TRBJ2-7, with 8 bases that match TRBD2. With 0 bases clipped from V and 4 bases from J, the junction kept 2 bases outside the gene matches. The CDR3 is made up of 14 amino acids. The germline gives CDR1 MNHEY, CDR2 SVGAGI. CDR3 DNA: TGTGCCAGCAGTTACTCGAGCGGGGGATACGAGCAGTACTTC. As protein: CASSYSSGGYEQYF.

The chain combines TRBV19 with TRBJ1-6, with a tentative D call TRBD1 (5 bases). V lost 9 bases, J lost 8 bases, and 17 bases lay in between. This CDR3 spans 14 amino acids. Germline values: CDR1 LNHDA, CDR2 SQIVND (reference sequence). The CDR3 is CASHRSSKDSPLHF. The DNA of the CDR3 is TGTGCCAGCCACAGGAGCTCTAAGGATTCACCCCTCCACTTT.

This clone was counted a single time. The chain carries TRBV5-8 and TRBJ2-4; a weak D match, TRBD2 (5 bases). V was shortened by 4 bases and J by 6 bases, with 8 bases between the two germline ends. CDR1 SGHTS and CDR2 YDEGEE come from the germline V gene. The CDR3 runs 12 residues. CDR3 nucleotides: TGTGCCAGCAGCCCTCGGGGAAACATTCAGTACTTC. The encoded protein is CASSPRGNIQYF.

CDR3 in amino acids: CASSLSSPRTASYEQYF. Here the CDR3 DNA reads TGTGCCAGCAGTTTGTCATCCCCCCGGACAGCGTCCTACGAGCAGTACTTC. The rearrangement links TRBV28 to TRBJ2-7, with D perhaps TRBD1 (6 bases). The germline gives CDR1 MDHEN, CDR2 SYDVKM. The CDR3 consists of 17 residues. Trimming took off 3 bases at V and 1 base at J, with 19 bases between the two ends.

This sequence joins TRBV7-8 and TRBJ2-1; 8 positions agree with TRBD2. In germline, CDR1 is SGHVS, CDR2 FQNEAQ. Trimming at V came to 0 bases and at J to 9 bases, leaving 4 bases not matched to a gene. The CDR3 sequence is 14 residues long. The chain's CDR3 is CASSLAASGGEQFF. Here the CDR3 DNA reads TGTGCCAGCAGCTTAGCGGCCAGCGGGGGTGAGCAGTTCTTC.